These T cell receptor beta chains were read from a single sample in a study of T cell responses to AZD1222 COVID-19 vaccine. Clones were sequenced by immunoSEQ multiplex PCR, and TCRdb holds only the in-frame ones, with some missing. The table shows some 120,000 clones, with over 90% occurring only once. The sample consisted of peripheral blood, taken on day 0 of AZD1222 vaccination. The receptors derive from an adult in good health. The conserved cysteine and the conserved F or W are not part of the CDR3 here. The order of the fields is CDR3 length, V gene, J gene, CDR3 protein.

10	TRBV28	TRBJ1-1	ASRRGSTEAF
14	TRBV6-5	TRBJ2-7	ASSYRGEGVVYEQY
12	TRBV28	TRBJ2-4	ASRLASAKNIQY
11	TRBV9	TRBJ1-1	ASSVDAGLEAF
13	TRBV2	TRBJ1-5	ASTPEGGPNQPQH
14	TRBV30	TRBJ2-1	AWQGQGEGFYNEQF
12	TRBV5-1	TRBJ2-7	ASSDGTRSYEQY
13	TRBV7-6	TRBJ2-3	ASSLGALASDTQY
17	TRBV15	TRBJ1-4	ATSPEAYIQGFKPEKLF
12	TRBV19	TRBJ2-3	ASSIHRRTDTQY
12	TRBV5-6	TRBJ1-2	ASSLPKLRRGYT
16	TRBV18	TRBJ1-3	ASSPPSGTGGSGNTIY
12	TRBV6-5	TRBJ1-2	ASRNQGTEGGYT
12	TRBV6-2/TRBV6-3	TRBJ2-1	ASSYPSEPNEQF
15	TRBV5-4	TRBJ1-2	ASSFLGQASSNYGYT
12	TRBV27	TRBJ2-1	ASSSPLSIGEQF
16	TRBV24-1	TRBJ2-1	ATSDKLAGVFSYNEQF
11	TRBV6-2/TRBV6-3	TRBJ1-1	ASSYGRENEAF
12	TRBV5-1	TRBJ1-1	ASSWTDMNTEAF
10	TRBV5-4	TRBJ1-2	ASSPGQRGYT
11	TRBV6-5	TRBJ1-1	AIYHRAYTEAF
13	TRBV5-4	TRBJ2-7	ASSLTDNFGRAQY
11	TRBV6-6	TRBJ1-2	ATLAATNYGYT
12	TRBV27	TRBJ2-3	ASSFVSTSDTQY
13	TRBV28	TRBJ2-7	ASSLRGALPREQY
11	TRBV11-2	TRBJ2-2	ASSFSPGAELF
14	TRBV3-1/TRBV3-2	TRBJ1-3	ASSLRVNLAGNTIY
16	TRBV7-2	TRBJ2-3	ASSFISGRGSSTDTQY
14	TRBV3-1/TRBV3-2	TRBJ1-3	ASSQGQPSSGNTIY
12	TRBV5-1	TRBJ1-1	ASKTTGEVDEAF
14	TRBV18	TRBJ1-2	ASSLRPQGRHYGYT
12	TRBV19	TRBJ2-3	ASSPGQPTDTQY
13	TRBV19	TRBJ2-1	ASSIRDRGRDEQF
11	TRBV6-5	TRBJ2-7	AARSPSSYEQY
15	TRBV4-2	TRBJ1-4	ASSGDSQKSTNEKLF
13	TRBV10-3	TRBJ2-1	AISRSGTGGNEQF
12	TRBV4-1	TRBJ2-7	ASSQVGTGYEQY
14	TRBV27	TRBJ1-1	ASRGGFPRQNTEAF
9	TRBV19	TRBJ1-2	ASTQGVGYT
15	TRBV28	TRBJ1-3	ASSSLKDRESGNTIY
13	TRBV9	TRBJ1-2	ASSVVDRYPYGYT
12	TRBV7-3	TRBJ2-3	ASSLGPPTDTQY
13	TRBV2	TRBJ1-1	ASTGATGRYTEAF
13	TRBV19	TRBJ1-5	ASSLRGESNQPQH
9	TRBV20-1	TRBJ2-5	SASPKETQY
12	TRBV30	TRBJ2-7	AWSVGTGGYEQY
10	TRBV28	TRBJ2-3	ASSFGVGAQY
11	TRBV7-2	TRBJ2-7	ASSLVGGTEQY
15	TRBV7-2	TRBJ2-1	ASSLTGAGPPYNEQF
12	TRBV28	TRBJ1-3	ASSLGQARNTIY
13	TRBV19	TRBJ1-2	ASSFRDTYNYGYT
10	TRBV2	TRBJ1-1	ASTLTGTEAF
11	TRBV6-2/TRBV6-3	TRBJ2-7	ASSSPPSYEQY